Each of the 31 T cell receptor beta chains below was sequenced from the same sample in a study of monozygotic twins with inflammatory bowel disease (dated by TCRdb to between 2018 and 2021). The library was prepared using 5' RACE. Reads for this sample came from an Illumina HiSeq 2500. TCRdb reprocessed the reads, reporting each CDR3 protein sequence once and no DNA. This sample's listing comprises approximately 340,000 distinct CDR3 sequences. The ten largest account for 2% to 2.5% of the sample. The specimen was blood. The receptor source for this set is a human donor with ulcerative colitis or Crohn's disease, or a healthy co-twin of an affected twin (not recorded which).

V is TRBV2 and J is TRBJ2-3. This CDR3 is 12 amino acids long. Germline V gives CDR1 SNHLY, CDR2 FYNNEI. The CDR3 here is CASNNWADTQYF.

V usage is TRBV4-3 and J usage is TRBJ2-3; the TCRdb D gene call, TRBD1, has no DNA to confirm it. The CDR3 has 12 residues. From germline, CDR1 is LGHNA and CDR2 YSLEER. The CDR3 spells CASKGGTDTQYF.

V is TRBV6-1 and J is TRBJ2-5; TCRdb's assignment of TRBD1 cannot be checked, as there is no DNA. Germline CDR1 MNHNS, CDR2 SASEGT. CDR3 size: 16 residues. The CDR3 region is CASSRLMGGTEETQYF.

CDR3 residues: CASPGQSNTGELFF. The rearrangement uses TRBV7-3 and TRBJ2-2; TCRdb picks TRBD1, but there is no DNA to check that call. The CDR3 length is 14 residues. The germline CDR1 and CDR2 sequences are SGHTA and FQGTGA.

This chain connects TRBV7-8 to TRBJ2-5; as DNA is missing, the TRBD2 call by TCRdb cannot be tested. Looked up from germline, CDR1 is SGHVS and CDR2 is FQNEAQ. The CDR3 is made up of 11 amino acids. CDR3 region: CASGLQETQYF. The whole variable domain, filled in from reference TRBV7-8 and TRBJ2-5, reads GAGVSQSPRYKVAKRGQDVALRCDPISGHVSLFWYQQALGQGPEFLTYFQNEAQLDKSGLPSDRFFAERPEGSVSTLKIQRTQQEDSAVYLCASGLQETQYFGPGTRLLVL.

J is TRBJ1-2 and V is TRBV7-9; the TCRdb D gene call, TRBD1, has no DNA to confirm it. Germline V CDR1 and CDR2: SEHNR, FQNEAQ (reference sequence). CDR3 length: 15 amino acids. This CDR3 reads CASSLEPPDSYGYTF. Supplemented by reference TRBV7-9 and TRBJ1-2, the full variable domain reads DTGVSQNPRHKITKRGQNVTFRCDPISEHNRLYWYRQTLGQGPEFLTYFQNEAQLEKSRLLSDRFSAERPKGSFSTLEIQRTEQGDSAMYLCASSLEPPDSYGYTFGSGTRLTVV.

The chain joins TRBV5-1 to TRBJ1-5. Germline V gene lookup returns CDR1 SGHRS and CDR2 YFSETQ. The CDR3 length is 15 residues. CDR3 in amino acids: CASSLEAGANQPQHF.

V and J are TRBV5-6 and TRBJ2-1; TCRdb gives TRBD2 as the D gene, but with no DNA this cannot be confirmed. From germline, CDR1 is SGHDT and CDR2 YYEEEE. This CDR3 region has 16 residues. CDR3 loop: CASSHQALPPYNEQFF.

The V call is TRBV18, the J call TRBJ1-6. This CDR3 has 14 amino acids. Germline V gene lookup returns CDR1 KGHSH and CDR2 LQKENI. The CDR3 sequence: CASSAGANNSPLHF.

The chain joins TRBV6-5 to TRBJ2-3; TCRdb indicates TRBD2, and absent DNA this call remains unverified. The CDR3 has 17 residues. Per the germline V gene, CDR1 is MNHEY and CDR2 is SVGAGI. CDR3 amino acids: CASSYVGLAGGQDTQYF.

This chain links TRBV20-1 with TRBJ2-5; TCRdb designates TRBD2, a call that cannot be tested without DNA. This CDR3 region has 15 residues. Germline loops: CDR1 DFQATT, CDR2 SNEGSKA (reference sequence). The CDR3 here is CSARDLRGGGETQYF.

CDR3 region: CASRKLAGRITGELFF. This chain uses TRBV5-4 with TRBJ2-2; the D gene TCRdb calls, TRBD2, cannot be checked with no DNA. Germline V gene sequence: CDR1 SGHNT, CDR2 YYREEE (reference sequence). CDR3 length: 16 residues.

CDR3 in amino acids: CASSFDRSEQYF. This chain joins TRBV5-1 and TRBJ2-7; no DNA is available, so the TRBD2 call from TCRdb remains unchecked. CDR3 size: 12 residues. Germline V gene data show CDR1 as SGHRS and CDR2 as YFSETQ.

The gene calls are TRBV6-1 and TRBJ2-6; TCRdb reports TRBD2, a call that lacks DNA to check it against. This CDR3 spans 14 amino acids. Germline V lookup: CDR1 MNHNS, CDR2 SASEGT. This CDR3 is CASKRELGANVLTF.

The chain employs TRBV19 and TRBJ1-3; TCRdb names TRBD1, which stays unverified in the absence of DNA. Looked up from germline, CDR1 is LNHDA and CDR2 is SQIVND (reference sequence). CDR3 length: 13 amino acids. The CDR3 region is CASRDRGGNTIYF.

This CDR3 is CASSLPLGQGRQVNEQFF. V usage is TRBV11-2 and J usage is TRBJ2-1; with no DNA, the TCRdb D assignment of TRBD1 cannot be verified. The CDR3 length is 18 residues. Germline CDR1 is SGHAT and CDR2 is FQNNGV. The entire variable domain, with the rest obtained from reference TRBV11-2 and TRBJ2-1, is as follows: EAGVAQSPRYKIIEKRQSVAFWCNPISGHATLYWYQQILGQGPKLLIQFQNNGVVDDSQLPKDRFSAERLKGVDSTLKIQPAKLEDSAVYLCASSLPLGQGRQVNEQFFGPGTRLTVL.

The chain combines TRBV12-3 or TRBV12-4 with TRBJ1-5; TCRdb's D call, TRBD1, is unchecked because there is no DNA. The CDR3 has 15 residues. The CDR3 region is CASSFVTGENQPQHF.

The chain is built from TRBV20-1 and TRBJ1-4; TCRdb calls TRBD1, which cannot be checked without DNA. The CDR3 runs to 12 residues. CDR1 DFQATT and CDR2 SNEGSKA come from the germline V gene (reference sequence). The CDR3: CSARDPLGKLFF.

The chain combines TRBV6-2 or TRBV6-3 with TRBJ1-1; TCRdb's D call, TRBD1, is unchecked because there is no DNA. Germline CDR1 reads MNHEY; CDR2 reads SVGEGT. The CDR3 runs 15 residues. CDR3 in amino acids: CASSYPGQMNTEAFF.

V is TRBV6-1 and J is TRBJ2-3; TCRdb lists TRBD2, though no DNA is available to test this call. Germline V gives CDR1 MNHNS, CDR2 SASEGT. This CDR3 has 14 residues. The CDR3 loop reads CASRGEGSTDTQYF.

The V and J genes are TRBV15 and TRBJ2-5; TCRdb gives TRBD1 as the D gene, but with no DNA this cannot be confirmed. The germline CDR1 and CDR2 sequences are LNHNV and YYDKDF (reference sequence). This CDR3 is built from 17 residues. The chain's CDR3 is CATSRAMGTARLQTQYF.

The chain couples TRBV5-8 to TRBJ2-7; with no DNA, the TCRdb D assignment of TRBD1 cannot be verified. The CDR3 totals 16 residues. Germline loops: CDR1 SGHTS, CDR2 YDEGEE. The CDR3 sequence: CASSPKAGTASYEQYF.

This chain uses TRBV6-1 with TRBJ2-5; the D gene TCRdb calls, TRBD2, cannot be checked with no DNA. Germline V gives CDR1 MNHNS, CDR2 SASEGT. This CDR3 is 15 amino acids long. Here the CDR3 reads CASSEGRGGGETQYF.

V is TRBV20-1 and J is TRBJ1-2; there is no DNA to check the TCRdb D call of TRBD1. This CDR3 region has 13 residues. The V gene's germline CDR1 is DFQATT and CDR2 SNEGSKA (reference sequence). The CDR3 reads CSARDIAGDGYTF.

This sequence joins TRBV28 and TRBJ1-1; TCRdb lists TRBD1, though no DNA is available to test this call. This CDR3 has 16 amino acids. CDR1 and CDR2 (germline): MDHEN, SYDVKM. CDR3 in amino acids: CASSPEWHPLNTEAFF.

The V and J genes are TRBV29-1 and TRBJ1-2. The CDR3 runs 14 residues. Germline CDR1 reads SQVTM; CDR2 reads ANQGSEA. CDR3 residues: CSVEESTSNYGYTF. Using reference TRBV29-1 and TRBJ1-2 for the parts outside the CDR3, the full variable domain is SAVISQKPSRDICQRGTSLTIQCQVDSQVTMMFWYRQQPGQSLTLIATANQGSEATYESGFVIDKFPISRPNLTFSTLTVSNMSPEDSSIYLCSVEESTSNYGYTFGSGTRLTVV.

This rearrangement joins TRBV7-2 to TRBJ2-2; checking the TCRdb D call of TRBD2 is not possible without DNA. Germline V gives CDR1 SGHTA, CDR2 FQGNSA. The CDR3 runs 17 residues. The CDR3 spells CASSSLQTSGFPGELFF.

The chain employs TRBV5-6 and TRBJ1-2. Germline V gives CDR1 SGHDT, CDR2 YYEEEE. This CDR3 contains 15 residues. The CDR3 protein is CASSLLAAEAYGYTF.

The V and J genes are TRBV9 and TRBJ1-4. The CDR3 sequence is 16 residues long. CDR1 and CDR2 from the germline V gene are SGDLS and YYNGEE. CDR3 sequence reads: CASSVRPGPYNEKLFF. The full variable domain, with the rest looked up from reference TRBV9 and TRBJ1-4, is DSGVTQTPKHLITATGQRVTLRCSPRSGDLSVYWYQQSLDQGLQFLIQYYNGEERAKGNILERFSAQQFPDLHSELNLSSLELGDSALYFCASSVRPGPYNEKLFFGSGTQLSVL.

The chain joins TRBV28 to TRBJ1-2. The CDR3 contains 12 residues. Germline loops: CDR1 MDHEN, CDR2 SYDVKM. CDR3 in amino acids: CASSLTVGDYTF.

J is TRBJ2-7 and V is TRBV30; TCRdb picks TRBD2, but there is no DNA to check that call. Germline V gives CDR1 GTSNPN, CDR2 SVGIG (reference sequence). The CDR3 length is 19 residues. This CDR3 is CASAAPSRVLREGSYEQYF.